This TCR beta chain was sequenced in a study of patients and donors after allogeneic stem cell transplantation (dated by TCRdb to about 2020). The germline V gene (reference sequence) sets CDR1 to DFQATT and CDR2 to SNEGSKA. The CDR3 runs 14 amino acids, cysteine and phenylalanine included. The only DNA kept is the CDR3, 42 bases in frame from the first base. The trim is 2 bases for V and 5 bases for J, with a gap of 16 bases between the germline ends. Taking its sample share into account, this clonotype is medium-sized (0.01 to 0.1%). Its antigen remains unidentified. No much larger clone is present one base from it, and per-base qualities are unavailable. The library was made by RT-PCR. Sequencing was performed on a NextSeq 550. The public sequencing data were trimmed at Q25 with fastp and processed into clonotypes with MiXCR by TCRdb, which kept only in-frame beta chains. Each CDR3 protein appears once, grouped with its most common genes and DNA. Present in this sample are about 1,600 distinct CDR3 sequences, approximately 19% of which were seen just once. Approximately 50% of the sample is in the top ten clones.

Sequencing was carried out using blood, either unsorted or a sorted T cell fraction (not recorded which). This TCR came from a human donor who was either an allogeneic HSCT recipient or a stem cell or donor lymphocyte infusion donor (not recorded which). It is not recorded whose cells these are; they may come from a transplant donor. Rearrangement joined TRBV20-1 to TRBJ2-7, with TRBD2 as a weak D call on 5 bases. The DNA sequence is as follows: TGCAGTGCTAGACACCTAAAGGGAGAACACGAGCAGTACTTC. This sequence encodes CSARHLKGEHEQYF.